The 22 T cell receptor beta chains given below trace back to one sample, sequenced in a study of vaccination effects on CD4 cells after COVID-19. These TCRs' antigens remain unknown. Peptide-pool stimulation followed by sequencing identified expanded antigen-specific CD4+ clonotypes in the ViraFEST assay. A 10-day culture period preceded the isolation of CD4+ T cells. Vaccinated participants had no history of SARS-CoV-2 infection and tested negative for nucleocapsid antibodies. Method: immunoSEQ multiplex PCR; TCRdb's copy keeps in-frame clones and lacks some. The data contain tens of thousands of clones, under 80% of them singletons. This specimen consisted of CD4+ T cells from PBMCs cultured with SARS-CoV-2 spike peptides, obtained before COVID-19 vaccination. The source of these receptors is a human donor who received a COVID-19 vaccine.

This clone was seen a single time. CDR3 amino acids: CATSRDLGGATGELFF. The DNA for the CDR3 is TGTGCCACCAGCAGAGATCTGGGCGGGGCCACCGGGGAGCTGTTTTTT. The chain employs TRBV15 and TRBJ2-2; possible D gene TRBD2, 6 bases. The CDR3 loop spans 16 amino acids. V dropped 0 bases and J dropped 4 bases, with 12 bases sitting between them. The germline V gene encodes CDR1 LNHNV and CDR2 YYDKDF (reference sequence).

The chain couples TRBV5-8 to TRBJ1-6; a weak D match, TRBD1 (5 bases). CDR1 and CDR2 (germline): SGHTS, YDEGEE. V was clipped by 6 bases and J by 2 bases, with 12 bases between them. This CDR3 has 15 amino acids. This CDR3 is CASIIDSTYNSPLHF. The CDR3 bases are TGTGCCAGCATCATTGACAGTACCTATAATTCACCCCTCCACTTT.

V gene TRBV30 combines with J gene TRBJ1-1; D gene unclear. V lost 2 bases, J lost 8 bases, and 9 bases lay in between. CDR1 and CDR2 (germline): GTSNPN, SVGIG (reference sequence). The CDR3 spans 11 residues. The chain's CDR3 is CAWSKRGEAFF. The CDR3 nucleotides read TGTGCCTGGAGTAAACGAGGGGAAGCTTTCTTT.

The CDR3 DNA follows: TGTGCCAGCTCACCATCCGGGGAAAGTAACTATGGCTACACCTTC. Its protein is CASSPSGESNYGYTF. The chain is built from TRBV18 and TRBJ1-2; D call uncertain. CDR3 size: 15 residues. V dropped 2 bases and J dropped 1 base, with 11 bases sitting between them. Germline loops: CDR1 KGHSH, CDR2 LQKENI. Full variable domain (rest looked up from reference TRBV18 and TRBJ1-2): NAGVMQNPRHLVRRRGQEARLRCSPMKGHSHVYWYRQLPEEGLKFMVYLQKENIIDESGMPKERFSAEFPKEGPSILRIQQVVRGDSAAYFCASSPSGESNYGYTFGSGTRLTVV.

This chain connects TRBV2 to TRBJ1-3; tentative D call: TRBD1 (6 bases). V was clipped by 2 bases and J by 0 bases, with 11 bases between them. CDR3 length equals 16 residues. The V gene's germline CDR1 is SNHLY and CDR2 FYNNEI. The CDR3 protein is CASSENRAISGNTIYF. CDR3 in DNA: TGTGCCAGCAGTGAAAACAGGGCTATCTCTGGAAACACCATATATTTT.

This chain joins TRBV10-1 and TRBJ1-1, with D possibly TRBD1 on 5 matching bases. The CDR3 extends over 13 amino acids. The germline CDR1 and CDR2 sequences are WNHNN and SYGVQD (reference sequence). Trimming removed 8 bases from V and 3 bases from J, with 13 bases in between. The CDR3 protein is CASLPDSHTEAFF. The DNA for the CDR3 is TGCGCCAGCCTACCCGACAGTCACACTGAAGCTTTCTTT.

DNA for the CDR3: TGCGCCAGCAGCTTTGACGGGACAGGGAACACAGATACGCAGTATTTT. It specifies CASSFDGTGNTDTQYF. The chain employs TRBV5-1 and TRBJ2-3, with TRBD1 identical over 9 bases. Germline CDR1 is SGHRS and CDR2 is YFSETQ. This CDR3 spans 16 amino acids. Losses at the gene ends were 2 bases for V and 2 bases for J; bases not matched to a gene: 6.

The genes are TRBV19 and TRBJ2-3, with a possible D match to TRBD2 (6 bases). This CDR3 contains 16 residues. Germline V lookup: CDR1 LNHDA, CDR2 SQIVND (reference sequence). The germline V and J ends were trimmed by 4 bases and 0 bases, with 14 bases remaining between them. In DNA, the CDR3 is TGTGCCAGTAGTAGCCAAGGACTAACTAGCACAGATACGCAGTATTTT. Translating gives CASSSQGLTSTDTQYF. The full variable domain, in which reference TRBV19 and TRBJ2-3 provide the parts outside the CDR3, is DGGITQSPKYLFRKEGQNVTLSCEQNLNHDAMYWYRQDPGQGLRLIYYSQIVNDFQKGDIAEGYSVSREKKESFPLTVTSAQKNPTAFYLCASSSQGLTSTDTQYFGPGTRLTVL.

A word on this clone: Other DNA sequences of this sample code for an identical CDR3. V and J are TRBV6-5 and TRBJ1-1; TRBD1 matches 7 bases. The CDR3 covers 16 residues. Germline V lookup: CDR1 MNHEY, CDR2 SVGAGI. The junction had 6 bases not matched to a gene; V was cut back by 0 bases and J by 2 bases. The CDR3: CASSYSSGGLNTEAFF. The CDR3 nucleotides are TGTGCCAGCAGTTACTCTTCAGGGGGGCTCAACACTGAAGCTTTCTTT.

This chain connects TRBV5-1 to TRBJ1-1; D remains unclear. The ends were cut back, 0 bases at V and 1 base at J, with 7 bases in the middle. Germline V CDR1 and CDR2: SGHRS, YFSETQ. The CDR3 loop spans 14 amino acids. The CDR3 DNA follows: TGCGCCAGCAGCTTGGATGCGAGGAACACTGAAGCTTTCTTT. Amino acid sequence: CASSLDARNTEAFF. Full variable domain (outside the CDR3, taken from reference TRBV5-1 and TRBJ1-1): KAGVTQTPRYLIKTRGQQVTLSCSPISGHRSVSWYQQTPGQGLQFLFEYFSETQRNKGNFPGRFSGRQFSNSRSEMNVSTLELGDSALYLCASSLDARNTEAFFGQGTRLTVV.

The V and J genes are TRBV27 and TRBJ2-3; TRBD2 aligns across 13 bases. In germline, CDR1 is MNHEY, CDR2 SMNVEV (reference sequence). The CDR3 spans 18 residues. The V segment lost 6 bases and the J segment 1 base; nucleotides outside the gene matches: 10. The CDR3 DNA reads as TGTGCCAGCAGCGACACTAGCGGGGGGGTTTTTCGCACAGATACGCAGTATTTT. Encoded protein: CASSDTSGGVFRTDTQYF.

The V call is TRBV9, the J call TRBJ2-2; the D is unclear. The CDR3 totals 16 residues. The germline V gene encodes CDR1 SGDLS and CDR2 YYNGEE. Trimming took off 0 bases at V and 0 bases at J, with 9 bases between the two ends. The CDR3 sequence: CASSVGPRANTGELFF. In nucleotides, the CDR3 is TGTGCCAGCAGCGTAGGCCCACGCGCGAACACCGGGGAGCTGTTTTTT.

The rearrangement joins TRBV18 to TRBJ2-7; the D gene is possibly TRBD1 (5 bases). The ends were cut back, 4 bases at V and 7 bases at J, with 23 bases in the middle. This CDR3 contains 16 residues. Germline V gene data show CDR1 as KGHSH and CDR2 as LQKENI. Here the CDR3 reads CASSRSLWEGVGEQYV. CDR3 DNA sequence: TGTGCCAGCTCACGATCACTTTGGGAAGGGGTTGGGGAGCAGTACGTC.

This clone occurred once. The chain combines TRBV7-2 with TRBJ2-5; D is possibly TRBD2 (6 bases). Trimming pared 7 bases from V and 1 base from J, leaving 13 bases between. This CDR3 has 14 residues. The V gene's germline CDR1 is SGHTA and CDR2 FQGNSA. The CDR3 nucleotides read TGTGCCAGCAATCTTCTCGGGAGCCAAGAGACCCAGTACTTC. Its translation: CASNLLGSQETQYF.

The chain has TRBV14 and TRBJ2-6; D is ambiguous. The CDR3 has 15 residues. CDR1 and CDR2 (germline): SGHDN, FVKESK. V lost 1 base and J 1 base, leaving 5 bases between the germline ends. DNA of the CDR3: TGTGCCAGCAGCCAAGTAGGTTCTGGGGCCAACGTCCTGACTTTC. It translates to CASSQVGSGANVLTF. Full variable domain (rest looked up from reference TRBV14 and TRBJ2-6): EAGVTQFPSHSVIEKGQTVTLRCDPISGHDNLYWYRRVMGKEIKFLLHFVKESKQDESGMPNNRFLAERTGGTYSTLKVQPAELEDSGVYFCASSQVGSGANVLTFGAGSRLTVL.

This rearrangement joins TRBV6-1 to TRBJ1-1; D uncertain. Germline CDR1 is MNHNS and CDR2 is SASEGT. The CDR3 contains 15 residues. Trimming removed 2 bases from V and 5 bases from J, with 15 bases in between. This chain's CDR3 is CASSELGVVETEAFF. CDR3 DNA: TGTGCCAGCAGTGAACTCGGGGTAGTAGAGACTGAAGCTTTCTTT.

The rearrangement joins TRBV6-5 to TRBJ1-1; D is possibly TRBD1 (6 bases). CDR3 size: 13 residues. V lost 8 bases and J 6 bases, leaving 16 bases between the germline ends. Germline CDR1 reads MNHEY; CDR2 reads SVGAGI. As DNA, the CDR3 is TGTGCCAGCGGGGGCGTCAGGACCCCTGAAGCTTTCTTT. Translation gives CASGGVRTPEAFF.

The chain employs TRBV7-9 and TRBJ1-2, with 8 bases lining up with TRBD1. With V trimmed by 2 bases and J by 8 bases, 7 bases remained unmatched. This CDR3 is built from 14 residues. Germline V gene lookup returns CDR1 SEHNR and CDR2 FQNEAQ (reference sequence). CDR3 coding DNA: TGTGCCAGCAGCTTAATTTCAGGGGGCAGGGGCTACACCTTC. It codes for CASSLISGGRGYTF. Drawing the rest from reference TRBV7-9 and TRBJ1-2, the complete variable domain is DTGVSQNPRHKITKRGQNVTFRCDPISEHNRLYWYRQTLGQGPEFLTYFQNEAQLEKSRLLSDRFSAERPKGSFSTLEIQRTEQGDSAMYLCASSLISGGRGYTFGSGTRLTVV.

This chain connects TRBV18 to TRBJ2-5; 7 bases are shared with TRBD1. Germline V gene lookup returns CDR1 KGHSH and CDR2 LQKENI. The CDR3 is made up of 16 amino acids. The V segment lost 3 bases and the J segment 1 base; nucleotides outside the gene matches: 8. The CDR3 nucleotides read TGTGCCAGCTCACCCCCCGGGACAGTGTTCCAAGAGACCCAGTACTTC. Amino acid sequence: CASSPPGTVFQETQYF. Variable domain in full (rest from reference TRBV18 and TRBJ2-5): NAGVMQNPRHLVRRRGQEARLRCSPMKGHSHVYWYRQLPEEGLKFMVYLQKENIIDESGMPKERFSAEFPKEGPSILRIQQVVRGDSAAYFCASSPPGTVFQETQYFGPGTRLLVL.

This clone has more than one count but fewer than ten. CDR3 nucleotide sequence: TGTGCCAGCAGCTTAGACAGGGGTGACATTCAGTACTTC. This codes for CASSLDRGDIQYF. The chain couples TRBV7-8 to TRBJ2-4, with 7 positions matching TRBD1. This CDR3 has 13 residues. With 1 base clipped from V and 8 bases from J, the junction kept 2 bases outside the gene matches. Germline V gives CDR1 SGHVS, CDR2 FQNEAQ.

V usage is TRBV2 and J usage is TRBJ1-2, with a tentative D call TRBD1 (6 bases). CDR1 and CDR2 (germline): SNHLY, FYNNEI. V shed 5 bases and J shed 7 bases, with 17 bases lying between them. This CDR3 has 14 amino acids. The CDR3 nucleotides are TGTGCCAGCAGTCTCTACGTACAGGGTGGTGGCTACACCTTC. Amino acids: CASSLYVQGGGYTF.

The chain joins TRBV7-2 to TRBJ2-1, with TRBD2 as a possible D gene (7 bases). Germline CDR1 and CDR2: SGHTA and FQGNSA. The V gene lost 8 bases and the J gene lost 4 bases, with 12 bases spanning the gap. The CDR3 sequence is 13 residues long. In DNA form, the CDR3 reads TGTGCCAGCGGGGGGGGGCCATACAATGAGCAGTTCTTC. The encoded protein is CASGGGPYNEQFF.